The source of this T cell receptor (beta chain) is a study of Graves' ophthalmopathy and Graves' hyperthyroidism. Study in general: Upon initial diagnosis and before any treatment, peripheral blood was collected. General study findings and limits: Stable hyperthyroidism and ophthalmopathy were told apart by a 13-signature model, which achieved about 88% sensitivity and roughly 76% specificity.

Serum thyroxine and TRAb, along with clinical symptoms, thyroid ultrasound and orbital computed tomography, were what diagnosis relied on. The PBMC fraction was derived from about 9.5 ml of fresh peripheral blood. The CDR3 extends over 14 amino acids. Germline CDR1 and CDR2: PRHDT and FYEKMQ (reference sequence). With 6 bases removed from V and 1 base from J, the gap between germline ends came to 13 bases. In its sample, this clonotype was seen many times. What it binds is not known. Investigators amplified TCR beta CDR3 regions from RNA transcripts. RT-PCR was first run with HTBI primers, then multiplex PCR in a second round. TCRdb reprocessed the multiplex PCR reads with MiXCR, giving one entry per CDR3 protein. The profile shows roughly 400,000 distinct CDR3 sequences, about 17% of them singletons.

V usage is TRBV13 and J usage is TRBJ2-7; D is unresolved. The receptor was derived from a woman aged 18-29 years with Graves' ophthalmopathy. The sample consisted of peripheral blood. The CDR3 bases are TGTGCCAGCAGTCTAGGGTCGGGTTCCTACGAGCAGTACTTC. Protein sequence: CASSLGSGSYEQYF.